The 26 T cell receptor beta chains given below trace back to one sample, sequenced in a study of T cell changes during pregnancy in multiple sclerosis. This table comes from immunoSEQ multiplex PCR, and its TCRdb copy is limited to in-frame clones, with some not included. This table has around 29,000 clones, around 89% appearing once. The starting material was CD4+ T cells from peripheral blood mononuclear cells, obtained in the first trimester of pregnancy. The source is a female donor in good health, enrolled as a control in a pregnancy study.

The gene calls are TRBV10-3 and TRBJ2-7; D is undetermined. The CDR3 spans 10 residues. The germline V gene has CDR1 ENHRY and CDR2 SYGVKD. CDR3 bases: TGTGCGCAACGCAGCTACGAGCAGTACTTC. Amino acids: CAQRSYEQYF.

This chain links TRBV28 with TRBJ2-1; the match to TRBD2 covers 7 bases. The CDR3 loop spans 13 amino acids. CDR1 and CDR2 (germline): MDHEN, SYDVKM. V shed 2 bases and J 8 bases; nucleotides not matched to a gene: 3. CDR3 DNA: TGTGCCAGCAGTTTAGGCGGGAGCGATGAGCAGTTCTTC. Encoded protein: CASSLGGSDEQFF.

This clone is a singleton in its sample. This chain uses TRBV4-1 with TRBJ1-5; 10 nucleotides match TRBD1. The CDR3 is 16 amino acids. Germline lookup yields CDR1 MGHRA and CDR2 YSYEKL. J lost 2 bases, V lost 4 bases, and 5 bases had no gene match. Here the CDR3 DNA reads TGCGCCAGCAGCCCCCGGGACAGGGGTGGCAATCAGCCCCAGCATTTT. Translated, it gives CASSPRDRGGNQPQHF.

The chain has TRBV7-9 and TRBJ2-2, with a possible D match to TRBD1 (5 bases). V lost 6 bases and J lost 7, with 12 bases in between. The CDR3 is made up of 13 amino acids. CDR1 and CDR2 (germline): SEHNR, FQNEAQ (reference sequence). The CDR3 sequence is CASRLDSLGELFF. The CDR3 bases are TGTGCCAGCAGACTCGACAGCCTCGGGGAGCTGTTTTTT.

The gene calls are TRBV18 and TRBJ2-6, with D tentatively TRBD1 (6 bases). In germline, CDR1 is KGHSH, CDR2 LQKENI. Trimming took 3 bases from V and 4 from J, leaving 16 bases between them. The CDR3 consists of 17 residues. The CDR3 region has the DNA TGTGCCAGCTCACCCTTCCCGACAGGATCGGGGGCCAACGTCCTGACTTTC. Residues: CASSPFPTGSGANVLTF.

The CDR3 nucleotides are TGTGCCAGCCAGCAGGGACTAGCGGGGTACAATGAGCAGTTCTTC. Encoded protein: CASQQGLAGYNEQFF. The J gene is TRBJ2-1, the V gene TRBV5-4; 13 nucleotides agree with TRBD2. The CDR3 has 15 amino acids. After removal of 7 bases from V and 4 bases from J, the junction contained 5 bases not matched to a gene. Per the germline V gene, CDR1 is SGHNT and CDR2 is YYREEE (reference sequence).

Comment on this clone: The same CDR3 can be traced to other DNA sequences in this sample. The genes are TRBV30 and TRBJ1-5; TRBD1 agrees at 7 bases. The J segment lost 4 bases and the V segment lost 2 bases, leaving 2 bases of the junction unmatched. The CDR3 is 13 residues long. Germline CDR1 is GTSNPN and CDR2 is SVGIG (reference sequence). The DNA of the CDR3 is TGTGCCTGGAGTCTACAGGGGAATCAGCCCCAGCATTTT. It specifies CAWSLQGNQPQHF.

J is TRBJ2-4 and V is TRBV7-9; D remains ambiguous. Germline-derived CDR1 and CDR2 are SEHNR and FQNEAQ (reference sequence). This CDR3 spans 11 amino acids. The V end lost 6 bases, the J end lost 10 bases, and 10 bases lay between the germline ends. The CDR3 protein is CASSKYEIQYF. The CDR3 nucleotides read TGTGCCAGCAGTAAATATGAGATTCAGTACTTC.

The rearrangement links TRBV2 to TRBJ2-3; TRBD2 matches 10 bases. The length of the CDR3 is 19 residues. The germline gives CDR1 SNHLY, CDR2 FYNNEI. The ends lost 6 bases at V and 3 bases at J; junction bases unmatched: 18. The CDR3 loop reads CASSAAFKGSGGGTDTQYF. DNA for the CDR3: TGTGCCAGCAGCGCAGCCTTTAAGGGGAGCGGGGGGGGAACAGATACGCAGTATTTT. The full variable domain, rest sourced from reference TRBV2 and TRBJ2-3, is EPEVTQTPSHQVTQMGQEVILRCVPISNHLYFYWYRQILGQKVEFLVSFYNNEISEKSEIFDDQFSVERPDGSNFTLKIRSTKLEDSAMYFCASSAAFKGSGGGTDTQYFGPGTRLTVL.

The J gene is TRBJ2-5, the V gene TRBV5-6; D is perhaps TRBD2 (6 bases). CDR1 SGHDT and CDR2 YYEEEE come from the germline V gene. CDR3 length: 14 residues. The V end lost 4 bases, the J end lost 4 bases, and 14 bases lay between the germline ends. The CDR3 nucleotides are TGTGCCAGCAGCCGGAGGGTAAAACGAGAGACCCAGTACTTC. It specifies CASSRRVKRETQYF.

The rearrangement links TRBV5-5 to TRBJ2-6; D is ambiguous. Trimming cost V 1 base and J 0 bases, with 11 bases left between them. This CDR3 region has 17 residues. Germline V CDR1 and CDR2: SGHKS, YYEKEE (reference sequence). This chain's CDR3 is CASSLHSENSGANVLTF. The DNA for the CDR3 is TGTGCCAGCAGCTTGCACAGTGAAAACTCTGGGGCCAACGTCCTGACTTTC.

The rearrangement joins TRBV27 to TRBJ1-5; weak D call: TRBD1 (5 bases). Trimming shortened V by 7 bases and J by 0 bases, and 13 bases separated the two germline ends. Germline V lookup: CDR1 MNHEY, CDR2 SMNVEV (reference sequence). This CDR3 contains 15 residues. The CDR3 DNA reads TGTGCCAGCACCCCGACAGTTTATAGCAATCAGCCCCAGCATTTT. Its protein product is CASTPTVYSNQPQHF.

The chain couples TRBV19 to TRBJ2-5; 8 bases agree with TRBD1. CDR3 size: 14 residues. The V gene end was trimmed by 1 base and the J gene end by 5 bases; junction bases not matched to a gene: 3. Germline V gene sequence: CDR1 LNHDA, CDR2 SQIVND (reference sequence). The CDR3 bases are TGTGCCAGTAGTATAGCAGGGGGCGGGGAGACCCAGTACTTC. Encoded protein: CASSIAGGGETQYF.

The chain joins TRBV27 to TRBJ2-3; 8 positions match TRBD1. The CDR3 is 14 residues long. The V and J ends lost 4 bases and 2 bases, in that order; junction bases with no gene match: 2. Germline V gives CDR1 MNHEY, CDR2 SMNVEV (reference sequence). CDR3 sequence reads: CASSYRGDTDTQYF. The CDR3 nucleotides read TGTGCCAGCAGTTACAGGGGGGACACAGATACGCAGTATTTT.

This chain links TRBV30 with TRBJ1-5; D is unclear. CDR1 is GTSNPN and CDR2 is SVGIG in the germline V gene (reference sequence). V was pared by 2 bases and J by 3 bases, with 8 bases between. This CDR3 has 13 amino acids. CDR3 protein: CAWSPRDNQPQHF. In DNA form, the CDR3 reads TGTGCCTGGAGTCCACGGGACAATCAGCCCCAGCATTTT.

The CDR3 DNA reads TGTGCCAGCAGCCCGACTAGCGGGCAAGGCTACGAGCAGTACTTC. It yields the protein CASSPTSGQGYEQYF. V gene TRBV7-2 combines with J gene TRBJ2-7; 10 positions agree with TRBD2. V trimming: 5 bases; J trimming: 3 bases; junction bases outside the gene matches: 7. The CDR3 sequence is 15 residues long. Germline assignment: CDR1 SGHTA and CDR2 FQGNSA.

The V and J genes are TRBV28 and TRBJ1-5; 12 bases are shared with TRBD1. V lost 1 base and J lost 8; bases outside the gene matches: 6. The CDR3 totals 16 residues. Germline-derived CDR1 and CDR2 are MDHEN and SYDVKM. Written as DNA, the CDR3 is TGTGCCAGCAGTTTATTCACGGGACAGGGGGCGAAGCCCCAGCATTTT. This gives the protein CASSLFTGQGAKPQHF.

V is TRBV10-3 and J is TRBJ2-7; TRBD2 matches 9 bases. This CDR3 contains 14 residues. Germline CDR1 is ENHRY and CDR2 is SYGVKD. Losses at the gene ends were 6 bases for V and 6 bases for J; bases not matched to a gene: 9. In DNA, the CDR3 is TGTGCCATCAGACCTAGCGGGGCCTCTCTCGAGCAGTACTTC. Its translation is CAIRPSGASLEQYF.

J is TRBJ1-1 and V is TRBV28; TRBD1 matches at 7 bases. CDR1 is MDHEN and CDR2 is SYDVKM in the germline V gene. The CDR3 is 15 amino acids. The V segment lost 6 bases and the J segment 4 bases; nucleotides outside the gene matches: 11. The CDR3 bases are TGTGCCAGCAGACCTTCGACAGGGCGAAGCACTGAAGCTTTCTTT. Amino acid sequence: CASRPSTGRSTEAFF. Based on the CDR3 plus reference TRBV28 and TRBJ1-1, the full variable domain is DVKVTQSSRYLVKRTGEKVFLECVQDMDHENMFWYRQDPGLGLRLIYFSYDVKMKEKGDIPEGYSVSREKKERFSLILESASTNQTSMYLCASRPSTGRSTEAFFGQGTRLTVV.

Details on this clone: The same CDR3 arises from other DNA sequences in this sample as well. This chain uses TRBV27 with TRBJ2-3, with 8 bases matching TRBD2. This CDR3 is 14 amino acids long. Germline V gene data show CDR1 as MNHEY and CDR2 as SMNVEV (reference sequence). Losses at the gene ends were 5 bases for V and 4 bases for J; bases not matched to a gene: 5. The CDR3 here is CASSPGTSADTQYF. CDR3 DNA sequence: TGTGCCAGCAGTCCCGGGACTAGTGCAGATACGCAGTATTTT.

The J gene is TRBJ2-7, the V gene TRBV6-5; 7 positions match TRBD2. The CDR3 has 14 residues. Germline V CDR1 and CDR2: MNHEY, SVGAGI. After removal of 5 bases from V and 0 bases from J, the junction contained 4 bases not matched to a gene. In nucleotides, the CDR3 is TGTGCCAGCAGTGAGCGGGGCAGCTCCTACGAGCAGTACTTC. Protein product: CASSERGSSYEQYF.

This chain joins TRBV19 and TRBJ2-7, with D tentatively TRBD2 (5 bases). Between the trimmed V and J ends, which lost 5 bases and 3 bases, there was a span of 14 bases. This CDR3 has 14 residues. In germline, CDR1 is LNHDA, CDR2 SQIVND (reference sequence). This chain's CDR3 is CASSRREFSYEQYF. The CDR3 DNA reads TGTGCCAGTAGTCGCCGGGAATTCAGCTACGAGCAGTACTTC. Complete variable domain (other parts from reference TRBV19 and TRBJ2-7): DGGITQSPKYLFRKEGQNVTLSCEQNLNHDAMYWYRQDPGQGLRLIYYSQIVNDFQKGDIAEGYSVSREKKESFPLTVTSAQKNPTAFYLCASSRREFSYEQYFGPGTRLTVT.

The CDR3 loop is CASSFTGGDEQFF. The CDR3 bases are TGTGCCAGCAGCTTTACAGGGGGTGATGAGCAGTTCTTC. The chain links TRBV7-9 to TRBJ2-1, with 8 nucleotides matching TRBD1. The germline V gene encodes CDR1 SEHNR and CDR2 FQNEAQ (reference sequence). The trim removed 3 bases at V and 8 bases at J, leaving 3 bases unmatched. The CDR3 sequence is 13 residues long.

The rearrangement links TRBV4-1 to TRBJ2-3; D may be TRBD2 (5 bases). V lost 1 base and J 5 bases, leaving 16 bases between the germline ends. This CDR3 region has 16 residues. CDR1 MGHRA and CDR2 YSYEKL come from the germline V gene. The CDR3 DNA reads TGCGCCAGCAGCCAAGGCTATATCGAGGAGGAAGATACGCAGTATTTT. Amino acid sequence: CASSQGYIEEEDTQYF.

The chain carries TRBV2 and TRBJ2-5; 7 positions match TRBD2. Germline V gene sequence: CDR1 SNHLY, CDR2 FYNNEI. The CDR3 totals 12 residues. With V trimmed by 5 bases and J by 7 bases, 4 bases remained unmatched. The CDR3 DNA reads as TGTGCCAGCAGTCGGGACTACTGGACCCAGTACTTC. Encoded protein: CASSRDYWTQYF.

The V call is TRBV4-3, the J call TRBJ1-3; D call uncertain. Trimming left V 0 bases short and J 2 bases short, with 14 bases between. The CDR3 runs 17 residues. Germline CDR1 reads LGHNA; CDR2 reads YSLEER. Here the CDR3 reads CASSQDMAEAAGNTIYF. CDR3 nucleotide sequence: TGCGCCAGCAGCCAAGACATGGCCGAGGCGGCTGGAAACACCATATATTTT.